The next 9 T cell receptor beta chains were all read from a single sample in a study of Ad26.COV2.S vaccination and SARS-CoV-2 variants. Treatment described: roughly 18 received Ad26.COV2.S at low or high dose, single or two shots; about 5 received placebo; per-sample allocation not given. The investigators took samples on day 63 after the first vaccine or placebo injection. Profiled with immunoSEQ multiplex PCR; TCRdb holds only in-frame clones, not every one. The table has 300,000 to 500,000 clones, approximately 86% seen once. The specimen comprised peripheral blood, sampled in a trial of Ad26.COV2.S vaccine versus placebo. These receptors originate from a person between 18 and 60 years old who received the Ad26.COV2.S COVID-19 vaccine or a placebo.

This clone was seen a few times. This chain joins TRBV6-5 and TRBJ1-6, with D perhaps matching TRBD1 (5 bases). In germline, CDR1 is MNHEY, CDR2 SVGAGI. The CDR3 is 15 amino acids. Trimming removed 4 bases from V and 9 bases from J, with 16 bases in between. The CDR3 is CASSSEQVMASPLHF. CDR3 bases: TGTGCCAGCAGTTCGGAACAGGTTATGGCTTCACCCCTCCACTTT.

The chain joins TRBV4-2 to TRBJ1-1; D is perhaps TRBD1 (6 bases). Per germline, CDR1 LGHNA and CDR2 YNFKEQ. There are 17 residues in the CDR3. Trimming took off 0 bases at V and 4 bases at J, with 18 bases between the two ends. The CDR3 coding sequence is TGTGCCAGCAGCCAAGATCGTCCCCTACAGGGTCGCACTGAAGCTTTCTTT. Encoded protein: CASSQDRPLQGRTEAFF.

V gene TRBV11-3 combines with J gene TRBJ2-1; D is undetermined. This CDR3 comprises 13 residues. Germline V gives CDR1 SGHNT, CDR2 YENEEA. The V gene lost 1 base and the J gene lost 6 bases, with 7 bases spanning the gap. The CDR3 coding sequence is TGTGCCAGCAGCTTAGGGGAAGGCAATGAGCAGTTCTTC. It codes for CASSLGEGNEQFF.

This clone showed up just once. V and J are TRBV5-4 and TRBJ1-1; D unresolved. This CDR3 is 15 amino acids long. Germline CDR1 SGHNT, CDR2 YYREEE (reference sequence). Trimming took 1 base from V and 1 from J, leaving 11 bases between them. CDR3 protein: CASSLLRERNTEAFF. The CDR3 nucleotides read TGTGCCAGCAGCTTGTTGAGGGAACGGAACACTGAAGCTTTCTTT.

The V call is TRBV24-1, the J call TRBJ2-7; the D is unclear. Deletions cut 9 bases from V and 6 bases from J, with 5 bases between. The length of the CDR3 is 9 residues. CDR1 KGHDR and CDR2 SFDVKD come from the germline V gene. The CDR3 reads CATPREQYF. In DNA form, the CDR3 reads TGTGCCACCCCGCGCGAGCAGTACTTC.

The gene calls are TRBV7-6 and TRBJ1-2, with 7 bases matching TRBD1. Germline V gene data show CDR1 as SGHVS and CDR2 as FNYEAQ. The V and J ends lost 5 bases and 7 bases, in that order; junction bases with no gene match: 10. The CDR3 extends over 14 amino acids. The CDR3 region is CASSTGRGPSGYTF. The DNA of the CDR3 is TGTGCCAGCAGCACGGGGAGGGGGCCATCTGGCTACACCTTC. The whole variable domain, remainder taken from reference TRBV7-6 and TRBJ1-2, is GAGVSQSPRYKVTKRGQDVALRCDPISGHVSLYWYRQALGQGPEFLTYFNYEAQQDKSGLPNDRFSAERPEGSISTLTIQRTEQRDSAMYRCASSTGRGPSGYTFGSGTRLTVV.

This chain connects TRBV3-1 (or the pseudogene TRBV3-2) to TRBJ2-2; possibly TRBD1 or TRBD2 for D (5 bases each). CDR1 LGHDT and CDR2 YNNKEL come from the germline V gene (reference sequence). The CDR3 runs to 16 residues. V lost 2 bases and J 2 bases, leaving 12 bases between the germline ends. The DNA of the CDR3 is TGTGCCAGCAGCCAAAGGGGACCGAGTAACACCGGGGAGCTGTTTTTT. Protein sequence: CASSQRGPSNTGELFF.

The chain couples TRBV2 to TRBJ2-5, with 13 bases aligning to TRBD2. CDR3 length equals 15 residues. After removal of 7 bases from V and 2 bases from J, the junction contained 4 bases not matched to a gene. Germline CDR1 reads SNHLY; CDR2 reads FYNNEI. CDR3 nucleotides: TGTGCCAGCACCCTGACTAGCGGGGGGCAAGAGACCCAGTACTTC. Translation: CASTLTSGGQETQYF.

The genes are TRBV7-6 and TRBJ1-1, with D uncertain. Trimming left V 3 bases short and J 8 bases short, with 4 bases between. Germline loops: CDR1 SGHVS, CDR2 FNYEAQ. The CDR3 extends over 10 amino acids. In DNA form, the CDR3 reads TGTGCCAGCAGCTTGACGGAAGCTTTCTTT. Encoded protein: CASSLTEAFF.